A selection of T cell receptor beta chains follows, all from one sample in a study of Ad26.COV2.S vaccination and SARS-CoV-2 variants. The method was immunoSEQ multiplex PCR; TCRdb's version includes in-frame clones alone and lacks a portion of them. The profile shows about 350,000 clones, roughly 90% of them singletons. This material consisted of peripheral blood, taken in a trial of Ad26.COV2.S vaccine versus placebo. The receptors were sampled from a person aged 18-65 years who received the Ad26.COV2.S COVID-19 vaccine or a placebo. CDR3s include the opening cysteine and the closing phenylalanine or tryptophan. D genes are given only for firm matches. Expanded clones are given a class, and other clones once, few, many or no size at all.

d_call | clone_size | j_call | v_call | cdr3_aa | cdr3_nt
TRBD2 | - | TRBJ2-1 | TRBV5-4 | CASSLTSGRSGEQFF | TGTGCCAGCAGCTTGACTAGCGGGAGGAGCGGTGAGCAGTTCTTC
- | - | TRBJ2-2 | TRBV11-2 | CASSLVAGTGELFF | TGTGCCAGCAGCTTAGTTGCAGGCACCGGGGAGCTGTTTTTT
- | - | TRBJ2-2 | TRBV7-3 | CASRETGTNAGELFF | TGTGCCAGCAGGGAAACCGGGACCAATGCTGGGGAGCTGTTTTTT
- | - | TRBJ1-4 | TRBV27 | CASRQRVNEKLFF | TGTGCCAGCCGACAGAGAGTCAATGAAAAACTGTTTTTT
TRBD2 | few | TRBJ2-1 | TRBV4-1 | CASSLRGGNYNEQFF | TGCGCCAGCAGCCTTCGGGGGGGGAACTACAATGAGCAGTTCTTC
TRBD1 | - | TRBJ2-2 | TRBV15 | CATSGTGHTGELFF | TGTGCCACCAGCGGGACAGGTCACACCGGGGAGCTGTTTTTT
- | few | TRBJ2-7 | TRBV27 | CASSSGPYEQYF | TGTGCCAGCAGTTCAGGACCCTACGAGCAGTACTTC
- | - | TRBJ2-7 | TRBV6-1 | CASSEGSYEQYF | TGTGCCAGCAGTGAAGGGTCCTACGAGCAGTACTTC
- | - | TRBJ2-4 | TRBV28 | CASSLLGQGGKNIQYF | TGTGCCAGCAGTTTATTAGGGCAGGGGGGTAAAAACATTCAGTACTTC
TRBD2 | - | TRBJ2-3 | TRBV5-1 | CASSFSGTSSRSDTQYF | TGCGCCAGCAGCTTTTCCGGGACTAGTTCCAGGTCAGATACGCAGTATTTT
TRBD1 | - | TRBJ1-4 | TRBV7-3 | CASSSTGAPREKLFF | TGTGCCAGCAGCTCAACAGGGGCCCCGAGGGAAAAACTGTTTTTT
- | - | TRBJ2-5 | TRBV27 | CASRLRYQETQYF | TGTGCCAGCAGACTAAGGTACCAAGAGACCCAGTACTTC
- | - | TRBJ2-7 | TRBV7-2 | CASSLGSSGDGYEQYF | TGTGCCAGCAGCTTAGGCAGTTCAGGGGATGGCTACGAGCAGTACTTC
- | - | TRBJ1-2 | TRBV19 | CASSNRLDTNYGYTF | TGTGCCAGTAGTAACCGACTGGACACGAACTATGGCTACACCTTC
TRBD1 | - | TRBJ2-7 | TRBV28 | CASTSRQGAYEQYF | TGTGCCAGCACTTCCCGACAGGGGGCTTACGAGCAGTACTTC
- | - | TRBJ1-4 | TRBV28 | CASVGTNEKLFF | TGTGCCAGCGTGGGGACTAATGAAAAACTGTTTTTT
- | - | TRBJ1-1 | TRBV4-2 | CASSNGGQNTEAFF | TGTGCCAGCAGCAATGGGGGACAGAACACTGAAGCTTTCTTT
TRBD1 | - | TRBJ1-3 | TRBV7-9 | CASSLPGTDGNTIYF | TGTGCCAGCAGCTTACCCGGGACAGATGGAAACACCATATATTTT
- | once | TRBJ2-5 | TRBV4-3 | CASSQDIAAVETQYF | TGCGCCAGCAGCCAAGATATAGCGGCTGTTGAGACCCAGTACTTC
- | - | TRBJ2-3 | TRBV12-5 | CASALGSTDTQYF | TGTGCTAGTGCCCTTGGAAGCACAGATACGCAGTATTTT
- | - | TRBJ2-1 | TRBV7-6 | CASSFSESYNEQFF | TGTGCCAGCAGCTTTTCGGAGTCCTACAATGAGCAGTTCTTC
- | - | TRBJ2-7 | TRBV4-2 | CASSPGRGISYEQYF | TGTGCCAGCAGCCCCGGAAGGGGAATCTCCTACGAGCAGTACTTC
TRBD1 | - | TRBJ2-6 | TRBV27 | CASHARTGLSGANVLTF | TGTGCCAGCCACGCCCGGACAGGGCTCTCTGGGGCCAACGTCCTGACTTTC
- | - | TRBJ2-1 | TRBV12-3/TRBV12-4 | CASTRSANEQFF | TGTGCCAGTACTAGGTCGGCGAATGAGCAGTTCTTC
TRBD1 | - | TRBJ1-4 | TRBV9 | CASSVGPPGQGGLFF | TGTGCCAGCAGCGTAGGCCCTCCGGGACAGGGGGGACTGTTTTTT
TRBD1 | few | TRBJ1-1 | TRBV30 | CAWSPGQGVTEAFF | TGTGCCTGGAGTCCGGGACAGGGGGTTACTGAAGCTTTCTTT
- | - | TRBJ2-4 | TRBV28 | CASSSAALAKNIQYF | TGTGCCAGCAGTTCCGCAGCACTAGCCAAAAACATTCAGTACTTC
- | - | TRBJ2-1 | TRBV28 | CASSPRSYNEQFF | TGTGCCAGCAGCCCCCGATCCTACAATGAGCAGTTCTTC
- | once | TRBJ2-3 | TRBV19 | CASRESRGGITDTQYF | TGTGCCAGTAGAGAATCAAGGGGGGGGATCACAGATACGCAGTATTTT
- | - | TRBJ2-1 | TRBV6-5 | CASSYREYSYNEQFF | TGTGCCAGCAGTTATCGGGAATACTCCTACAATGAGCAGTTCTTC
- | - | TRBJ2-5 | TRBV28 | CASSRGGTQETQYF | TGTGCCAGCTCTCGAGGGGGGACCCAAGAGACCCAGTACTTC
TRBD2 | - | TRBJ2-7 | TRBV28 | CASSRTSATSYEQYF | TGTGCCAGCAGTCGGACTAGCGCTACCTCCTACGAGCAGTACTTC
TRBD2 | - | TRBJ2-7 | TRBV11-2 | CASSLAAFGGSSYEQYF | TGTGCCAGCAGCTTAGCTGCCTTCGGCGGGAGCTCCTACGAGCAGTACTTC
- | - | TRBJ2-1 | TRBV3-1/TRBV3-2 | CASSPLGGPYNEQFF | TGTGCCAGCAGCCCACTAGGAGGCCCCTACAATGAGCAGTTCTTC
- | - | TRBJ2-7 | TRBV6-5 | CATFKNSGNEQYF | TGTGCCACCTTTAAAAATTCTGGCAACGAGCAGTACTTC
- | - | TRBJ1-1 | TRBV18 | CASSPGTKNTEAFF | TGTGCCAGCTCACCAGGGACCAAGAACACTGAAGCTTTCTTT